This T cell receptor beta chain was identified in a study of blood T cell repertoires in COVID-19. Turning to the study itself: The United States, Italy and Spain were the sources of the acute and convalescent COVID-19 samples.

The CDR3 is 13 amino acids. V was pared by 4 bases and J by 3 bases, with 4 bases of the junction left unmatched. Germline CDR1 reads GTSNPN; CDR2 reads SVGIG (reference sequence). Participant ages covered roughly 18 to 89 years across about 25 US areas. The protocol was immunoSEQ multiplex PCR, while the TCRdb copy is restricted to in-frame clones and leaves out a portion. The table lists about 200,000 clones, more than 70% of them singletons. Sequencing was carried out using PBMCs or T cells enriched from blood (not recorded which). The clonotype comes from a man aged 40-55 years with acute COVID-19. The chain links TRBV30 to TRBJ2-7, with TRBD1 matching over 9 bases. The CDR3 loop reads CAWIGDRDYEQYF. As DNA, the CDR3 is TGTGCCTGGATTGGGGACAGGGACTACGAGCAGTACTTC.